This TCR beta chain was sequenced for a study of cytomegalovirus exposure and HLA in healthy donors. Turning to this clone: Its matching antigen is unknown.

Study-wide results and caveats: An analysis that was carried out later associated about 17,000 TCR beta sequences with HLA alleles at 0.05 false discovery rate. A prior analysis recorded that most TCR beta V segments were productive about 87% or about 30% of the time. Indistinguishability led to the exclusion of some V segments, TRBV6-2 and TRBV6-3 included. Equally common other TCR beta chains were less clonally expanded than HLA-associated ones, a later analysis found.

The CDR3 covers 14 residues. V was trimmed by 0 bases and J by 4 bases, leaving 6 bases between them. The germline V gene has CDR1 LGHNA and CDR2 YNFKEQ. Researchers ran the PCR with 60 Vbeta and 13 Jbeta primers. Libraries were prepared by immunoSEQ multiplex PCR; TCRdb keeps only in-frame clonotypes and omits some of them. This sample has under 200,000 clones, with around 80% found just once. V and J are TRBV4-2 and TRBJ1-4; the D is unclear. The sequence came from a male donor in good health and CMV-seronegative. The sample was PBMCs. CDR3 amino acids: CASSQENSNEKLFF. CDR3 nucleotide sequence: TGTGCCAGCAGCCAAGAAAACAGTAATGAAAAACTGTTTTTT.